This T cell receptor (beta chain) is from a study of T cells in localized non-small cell lung cancer. Germline V lookup: CDR1 SGHVS, CDR2 FNYEAQ. The CDR3 is 13 residues long. Trimming left V 5 bases short and J 7 bases short, with 12 bases between. Clones were read by immunoSEQ multiplex PCR, and TCRdb kept only the in-frame ones, dropping some. Counted here are some 30,000 clones, around 93% occurring once; the ten biggest clones make up 5.5% to 6%. Notes on the study in general: Paired adjacent lung recovered a median around 52 of the top 100 tumor clones. Tumor trailed uninvolved adjacent lung in T cell clonality, which peaked there.

In the case of this clone: Antigen unknown.

The chain recombines TRBV7-6 with TRBJ2-1; D ambiguous. Sequences were derived from PBMCs, sampled before any cancer treatment. The TCR comes from a man between 40 and 70 years old with stage II lung adenocarcinoma. CDR3 coding DNA: TGTGCCAGCAGCCCTCCAGTGGGTAATGAGCAGTTCTTC. Translation gives CASSPPVGNEQFF. The whole variable domain, filled in from reference TRBV7-6 and TRBJ2-1, reads GAGVSQSPRYKVTKRGQDVALRCDPISGHVSLYWYRQALGQGPEFLTYFNYEAQQDKSGLPNDRFSAERPEGSISTLTIQRTEQRDSAMYRCASSPPVGNEQFFGPGTRLTVL.